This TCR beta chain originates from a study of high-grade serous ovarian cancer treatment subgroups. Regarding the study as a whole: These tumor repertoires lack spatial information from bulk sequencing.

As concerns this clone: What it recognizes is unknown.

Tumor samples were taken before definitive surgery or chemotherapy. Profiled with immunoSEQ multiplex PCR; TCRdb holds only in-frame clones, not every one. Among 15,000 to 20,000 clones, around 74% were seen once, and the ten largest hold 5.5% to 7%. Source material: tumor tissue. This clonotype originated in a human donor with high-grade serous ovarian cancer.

The CDR3 bases are TGTGCCAGCAGCTTAGAGGGAAGGTACACTGAAGCTTTCTTT. Amino acids: CASSLEGRYTEAFF. The gene calls are TRBV7-2 and TRBJ1-1, with D hard to call. Germline V gives CDR1 SGHTA, CDR2 FQGNSA. The CDR3 runs 14 residues. The V end lost 1 base, the J end lost 3 bases, and 9 bases lay between the germline ends.